A selection of T cell receptor beta chains follows, all from one sample in a study of T cells after yellow fever vaccination. In TCRdb, the 5' RACE reads were re-called with MiXCR into one record per CDR3 protein. The data contain around 550,000 distinct CDR3 sequences, under 25% of them singletons. Source: PBMCs, taken 15 days after the yellow fever booster vaccination. The receptors here all came from a man younger than 45 who received the YFV17D yellow fever vaccine. Both conserved end residues are part of each CDR3. The order of the fields is J gene, D gene, V gene, clone size, CDR3 protein, CDR3 DNA. The D gene is left open where the match is weak. For some rows the clone size is stated as once, few or many, or as a class when expanded; others skip it.

TRBJ2-1 - TRBV11-2 - CASSPSSSWGPPASYNEQFF TGTGCCAGCAGCCCTAGCTCCTCATGGGGACCTCCCGCCTCCTACAATGAGCAGTTCTTC
TRBJ2-7 TRBD2 TRBV3-1 - CASSQLVRRERRSYEQYF TGTGCCAGCAGCCAATTGGTGAGGCGGGAGCGGCGCTCCTACGAGCAGTACTTC
TRBJ2-1 - TRBV3-1 few CASSPRPMRNEQFF TGTGCCAGCAGCCCTCGGCCGATGCGGAATGAGCAGTTCTTC
TRBJ2-1 - TRBV28 few CASSSLLRPTAGQFF TGTGCCAGCAGCTCCCTGTTGCGTCCAACCGCCGGGCAGTTCTTC
TRBJ2-5 TRBD2 TRBV6-1 - CASSTSGGRTFQTQYF TGTGCCAGCAGTACCTCCGGCGGGAGGACATTCCAGACCCAGTACTTC
TRBJ2-3 - TRBV4-2 - CAMGPGLRSLRTDTQYF TGTGCCATGGGCCCCGGGCTCCGGAGCTTGAGAACAGATACGCAGTATTTT
TRBJ2-3 - TRBV19 - CASTTRPGDTQYF TGTGCCAGTACCACCCGCCCCGGGGATACGCAGTATTTT
TRBJ2-1 TRBD2 TRBV20-1 many CSAGRALAGNYNEQFF TGCAGTGCTGGCCGTGCTCTAGCGGGTAACTACAATGAGCAGTTCTTC
TRBJ2-7 - TRBV6-5 few CASSYPLGPETGEQYF TGTGCCAGCAGTTACCCTCTGGGGCCTGAAACGGGAGAGCAGTACTTC
TRBJ1-2 - TRBV20-1 few CSARDGVYGYTF TGCAGTGCTAGAGACGGGGTTTATGGCTACACCTTC
TRBJ2-1 - TRBV30 - CAWSVLPNEQFF TGTGCCTGGAGTGTACTTCCCAATGAGCAGTTCTTC
TRBJ2-2 TRBD1 TRBV7-9 - CASGQGTGELFF TGTGCCAGCGGACAGGGCACCGGGGAGCTGTTTTTT
TRBJ2-1 TRBD1 TRBV5-1 - CASSNTGDEQFF TGCGCCAGCAGCAACACAGGGGATGAGCAGTTCTTC
TRBJ2-5 TRBD1 TRBV9 - CASSAHQTGGETQYF TGTGCCAGCAGCGCCCACCAAACAGGGGGAGAGACCCAGTACTTC
TRBJ2-7 - TRBV28 few CASSFRPTQQYF TGTGCCAGCAGTTTTAGGCCGACTCAGCAGTACTTC
TRBJ2-7 TRBD1 TRBV10-3 - CATRSTGTGEHEQYF TGTGCCACCCGTTCAACCGGGACAGGGGAGCACGAGCAGTACTTC
TRBJ2-3 - TRBV29-1 - CSVDVPTSTDTQYF TGCAGCGTTGACGTGCCGACGAGCACAGATACGCAGTATTTT
TRBJ2-5 - TRBV27 - CASSWKRGRGMETQYF TGTGCCAGCAGTTGGAAGAGGGGGCGGGGGATGGAGACCCAGTACTTC
TRBJ2-1 - TRBV30 - CAWSFDEQFF TGTGCCTGGAGTTTCGATGAGCAGTTCTTC
TRBJ2-1 - TRBV12-3/TRBV12-4 - CASTLGGARYNEQFF TGTGCCAGCACCCTGGGGGGGGCTCGGTACAATGAGCAGTTCTTC
TRBJ1-4 TRBD1 TRBV11-1 - CASSSTSGQGTTNEKLFF TGTGCCAGCAGCTCTACCTCGGGACAGGGAACAACTAATGAAAAACTGTTTTTT
TRBJ2-1 TRBD1 TRBV29-1 many CSVTGTGDGNEQFF TGCAGCGTGACCGGGACAGGGGATGGAAATGAGCAGTTCTTC
TRBJ2-7 - TRBV7-9 few CASSYIPSSYEQYF TGTGCCAGCTCTTATATCCCCAGCTCCTACGAGCAGTACTTC
TRBJ2-7 - TRBV20-1 - CSARDRKITYEQYF TGCAGTGCTAGAGATAGGAAGATTACCTACGAGCAGTACTTC
TRBJ2-1 TRBD2 TRBV18 few CASSSKTSGTGWYNEQFF TGTGCCAGCTCATCGAAGACTAGCGGGACTGGTTGGTACAATGAGCAGTTCTTC
TRBJ2-3 TRBD2 TRBV7-9 - CASSFVAGYTDTQYF TGTGCCAGCAGCTTCGTAGCGGGATACACAGATACGCAGTATTTT
TRBJ2-2 - TRBV5-1 few CASRNSETPTGELFF TGCGCCAGCAGGAACAGTGAAACGCCAACCGGGGAGCTGTTTTTT
TRBJ2-7 TRBD1 TRBV12-3/TRBV12-4 few CASTQRQGPYEQYF TGTGCCAGCACCCAACGACAGGGCCCCTACGAGCAGTACTTC
TRBJ2-1 - TRBV11-2 few CASSLEGGGRYNEQFF TGTGCCAGCAGCTTAGAGGGCGGCGGGCGGTACAATGAGCAGTTCTTC
TRBJ2-1 - TRBV20-1 - CSAPSASSYNEQFF TGCAGTGCTCCTAGCGCAAGCTCCTACAATGAGCAGTTCTTC
TRBJ2-1 TRBD2 TRBV30 - CAWSVGGRWDEQFF TGTGCCTGGAGTGTGGGCGGGAGATGGGATGAGCAGTTCTTC
TRBJ2-2 - TRBV5-4 - CASSSGLEGFGELFF TGTGCCAGCAGCTCCGGGCTGGAGGGCTTCGGGGAGCTGTTTTTT
TRBJ2-1 - TRBV27 - CASSSGFSSYNEQFF TGTGCCAGCAGTTCTGGCTTTAGCTCCTACAATGAGCAGTTCTTC
TRBJ1-1 - TRBV15 few CATSPTGQTEAFF TGTGCCACCAGTCCTACGGGGCAAACTGAAGCTTTCTTT
TRBJ2-7 TRBD2 TRBV20-1 few CSAATSGRSYEQYF TGCAGTGCCGCCACTAGCGGGAGGTCCTACGAGCAGTACTTC
TRBJ2-1 - TRBV7-9 few CASSLGTENKQFF TGTGCCAGCAGCTTAGGAACCGAGAATAAGCAGTTCTTC
TRBJ2-2 TRBD2 TRBV7-2 few CASSLDLAGGSGELFF TGTGCCAGCAGCTTAGACTTAGCGGGAGGTTCCGGGGAGCTGTTTTTT
TRBJ2-7 - TRBV29-1 - CSVYETGRYEQYF TGCAGCGTTTACGAGACGGGTCGCTACGAGCAGTACTTC
TRBJ2-1 TRBD2 TRBV10-3 few CAISGGTSGASSYNEQFF TGTGCCATCAGTGGGGGGACTAGCGGGGCCAGCTCCTACAATGAGCAGTTCTTC
TRBJ2-7 - TRBV11-3 few CASSPNSGAYEQYF TGTGCCAGCAGCCCGAACTCAGGGGCGTACGAGCAGTACTTC
TRBJ2-3 - TRBV10-1 few CASSDELRTDTQYF TGCGCCAGCAGTGATGAGCTGCGCACAGATACGCAGTATTTT
TRBJ2-3 TRBD1 TRBV11-1 - CASSQTTGRFTDTQYF TGTGCCAGCAGCCAGACGACAGGGCGTTTCACAGATACGCAGTATTTT
TRBJ2-3 - TRBV4-3 - CASSYREDTDTQYF TGCGCCAGTAGCTACAGGGAAGACACAGATACGCAGTATTTT
TRBJ1-1 - TRBV20-1 - CSALDGSRNTEAFF TGCAGTGCTTTGGACGGAAGCAGAAACACTGAAGCTTTCTTT
TRBJ2-2 TRBD1 TRBV19 - CASSKIPGQSSGELFF TGTGCCAGTAGTAAGATACCGGGACAGTCTTCCGGGGAGCTGTTTTTT
TRBJ2-1 - TRBV5-8 - CASSLQSTIYNEQFF TGTGCCAGCAGCTTGCAGAGTACCATATACAATGAGCAGTTCTTC
TRBJ1-5 - TRBV20-1 few CSALARVGQPQHF TGCAGTGCTCTCGCCCGGGTGGGTCAGCCCCAGCATTTT
TRBJ2-3 TRBD2 TRBV6-5 - CASSYSGGGREGTDTQYF TGTGCCAGCAGTTACTCGGGTGGCGGGAGGGAGGGCACAGATACGCAGTATTTT